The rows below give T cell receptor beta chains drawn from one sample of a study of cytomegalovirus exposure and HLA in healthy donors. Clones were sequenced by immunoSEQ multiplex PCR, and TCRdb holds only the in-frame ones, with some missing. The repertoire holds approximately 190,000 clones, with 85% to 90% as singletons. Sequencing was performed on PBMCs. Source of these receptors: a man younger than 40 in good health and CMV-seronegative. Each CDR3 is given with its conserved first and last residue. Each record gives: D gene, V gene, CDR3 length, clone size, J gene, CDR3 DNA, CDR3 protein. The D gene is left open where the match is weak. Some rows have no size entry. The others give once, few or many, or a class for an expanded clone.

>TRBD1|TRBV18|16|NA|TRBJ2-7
TGTGCCAGCTCACCAGTGACAGGGTCGGTTTCCTACGAGCAGTACTTC
CASSPVTGSVSYEQYF
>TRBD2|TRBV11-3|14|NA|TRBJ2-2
TGTGCCAGCAGTCTAGCGGGAGGCACCGGGGAGCTGTTTTTT
CASSLAGGTGELFF
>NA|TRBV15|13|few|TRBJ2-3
TGTGCCACCAGCAGGTCCGTTGTGGATACGCAGTATTTT
CATSRSVVDTQYF
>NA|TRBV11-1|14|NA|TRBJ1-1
TGTGCCAGCAGCTTATTCAGGGGAGACACTGAAGCTTTCTTT
CASSLFRGDTEAFF
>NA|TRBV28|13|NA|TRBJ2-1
TGTGCCAGCAGGAGGGAGATGGGCAATGAGCAGTTCTTC
CASRREMGNEQFF
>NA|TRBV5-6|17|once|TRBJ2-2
TGTGCCAGCAGCTTTCTCCGACTTGCCGAGAACACCGGGGAGCTGTTTTTT
CASSFLRLAENTGELFF
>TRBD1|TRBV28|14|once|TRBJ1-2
TGTGCCAGCAGCACAGGGGGTGGGTACTATGGCTACACCTTC
CASSTGGGYYGYTF
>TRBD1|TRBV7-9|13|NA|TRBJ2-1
TGTGCCAGCAGTTGGACAGGGTACAATGAGCAGTTCTTC
CASSWTGYNEQFF
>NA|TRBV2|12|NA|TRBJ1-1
TGTGCCAGCAGTGTTATGAACACTGAAGCTTTCTTT
CASSVMNTEAFF
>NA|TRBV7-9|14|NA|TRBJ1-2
TGTGCCAGCAGCTGGGGGGAAGGGACCTATGGCTACACCTTC
CASSWGEGTYGYTF
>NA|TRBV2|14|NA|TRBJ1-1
TGTGCCAGCAACCCACCGGGAGGGAAGGCTGAAGCTTTCTTT
CASNPPGGKAEAFF
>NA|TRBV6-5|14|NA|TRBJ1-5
TGTGCCAGCAGGGAACAGGGTTACAATCAGCCCCAGCATTTT
CASREQGYNQPQHF
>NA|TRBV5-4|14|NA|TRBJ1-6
TGTGCCAGCAGCTGGTATGGGGGGAATTCACCCCTCCACTTT
CASSWYGGNSPLHF
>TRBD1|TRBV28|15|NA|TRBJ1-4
TGTGCCAGCAGGACAGGGGGCGGAACTAATGAAAAACTGTTTTTT
CASRTGGGTNEKLFF
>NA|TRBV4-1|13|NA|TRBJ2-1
TGCGCCAGCAGCCTGTTTAGCTACAATGAGCAGTTCTTC
CASSLFSYNEQFF
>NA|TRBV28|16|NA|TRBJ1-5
TGTGCCAGCAGTTTGGAGGGGCGGGGTAGCAATCAGCCCCAGCATTTT
CASSLEGRGSNQPQHF
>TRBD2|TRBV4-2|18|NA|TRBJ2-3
TGTGCCAGCAGCCAGGGACTAGCGGGAGGGCCTGGCACAGATACGCAGTATTTT
CASSQGLAGGPGTDTQYF
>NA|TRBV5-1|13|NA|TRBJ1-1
TGCGCCAGCAGCCTGACCGCGGGCACTGAAGCTTTCTTT
CASSLTAGTEAFF
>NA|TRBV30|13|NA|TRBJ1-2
TGTGCCTGGAGTGTACAGCAGGGGTTGGTCTACACCTTC
CAWSVQQGLVYTF
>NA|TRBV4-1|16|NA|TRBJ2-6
TGCGCCAGCAGCCTAGACAGTTCCGCTGGGGCCAACGTCCTGACTTTC
CASSLDSSAGANVLTF
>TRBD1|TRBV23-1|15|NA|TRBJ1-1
TGCGCCGGACCAGGGGGCTCCCCGGGGTACACTGAAGCTTTCTTT
CAGPGGSPGYTEAFF
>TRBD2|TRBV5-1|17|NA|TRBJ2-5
TGCGCCAGCAGCTTGGCTACTAGCGGGGGCGGGCAAGAGACCCAGTACTTC
CASSLATSGGGQETQYF
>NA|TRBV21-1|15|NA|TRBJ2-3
TGTGCCAGCAGCAAAGGTAGGCAGGGCCCAGATACGCAGTATTTT
CASSKGRQGPDTQYF
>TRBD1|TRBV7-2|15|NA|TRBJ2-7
TGTGCCAGCAGCTACACCGGGACAGGCCGCTACGAGCAGTACTTC
CASSYTGTGRYEQYF
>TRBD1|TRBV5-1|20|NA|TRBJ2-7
TGCGCCAGCAGCTTTTTTACCCAACGTACCATGGACAGGGACTCCTACGAGCAGTACTTC
CASSFFTQRTMDRDSYEQYF
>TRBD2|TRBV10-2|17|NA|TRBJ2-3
TGCGCCAGCAGTGAGTCAGTCGCGGGAGGGCTTGAAGATACGCAGTATTTT
CASSESVAGGLEDTQYF
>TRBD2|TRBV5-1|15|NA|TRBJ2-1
TGCGCCAGCAGCTTGGCCGCTAGCGGGAGTGATGAGCAGTTCTTC
CASSLAASGSDEQFF
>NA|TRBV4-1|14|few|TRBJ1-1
TGCGCCAGCAAGGACGGGAGGATTAACACTGAAGCTTTCTTT
CASKDGRINTEAFF
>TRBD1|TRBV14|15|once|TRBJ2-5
TGTGCCAGCAGCCAACCCCGGGACAGGGACGAGACCCAGTACTTC
CASSQPRDRDETQYF
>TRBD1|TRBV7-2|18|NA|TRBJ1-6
TGTGCCAGCAGCCGTCGGTACCCGAGACAGGGGGGTAATTCACCCCTCCACTTT
CASSRRYPRQGGNSPLHF
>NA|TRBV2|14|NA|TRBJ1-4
TGTGCCAGCAGTGAAGCTGCCGGTTGGGAAAAACTGTTTTTT
CASSEAAGWEKLFF
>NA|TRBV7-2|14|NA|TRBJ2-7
TGTGCCAGCGGACCGGGACTTCGCTCCTACGAGCAGTACTTC
CASGPGLRSYEQYF
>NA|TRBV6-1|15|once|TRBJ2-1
TGTGCCAGCAGTGATCGGTGGGGCTTGGGGTATGAGCAGTTCTTC
CASSDRWGLGYEQFF
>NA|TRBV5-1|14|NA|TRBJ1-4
TGCGCCAGCAGTCGCAACGAGGGGAGGGAAAAACTGTTTTTT
CASSRNEGREKLFF
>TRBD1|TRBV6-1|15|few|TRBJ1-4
TGTGCCAGCAGTGAAGCGCGTGGACAGGGTGGGAAACTGTTTTTT
CASSEARGQGGKLFF
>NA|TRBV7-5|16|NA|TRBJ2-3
TGTGCCAGAAGCTTCCTTTCGGGACAGAGCACAGATACGCAGTATTTT
CARSFLSGQSTDTQYF
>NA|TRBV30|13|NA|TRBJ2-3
TGTGCCTGGAGTCCCAGCGGCACTGATACGCAGTATTTT
CAWSPSGTDTQYF
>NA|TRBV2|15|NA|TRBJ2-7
TGTGCCAGCCGGCAGTGGGGAGGAGGGGCCTACGAGCAGTACTTC
CASRQWGGGAYEQYF
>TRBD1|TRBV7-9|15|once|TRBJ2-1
TGTGCCAGCAGCTTGGTACAGGGGAATTACAATGAGCAGTTCTTC
CASSLVQGNYNEQFF
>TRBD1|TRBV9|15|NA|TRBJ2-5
TGTGCCAGCAGTCGGGGGACAGGGGGCGGGGAGACCCAGTACTTC
CASSRGTGGGETQYF
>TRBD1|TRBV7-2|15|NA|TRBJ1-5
TGTGCCAGCAGCTTAGCGAGGACAGGTAATCAGCCCCAGCATTTT
CASSLARTGNQPQHF
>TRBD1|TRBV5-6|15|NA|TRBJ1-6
TGTGCCAGCGCCTCCGCAGGGGGCACGAATTCACCCCTCCACTTT
CASASAGGTNSPLHF
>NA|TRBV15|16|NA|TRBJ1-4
TGTGCCACCACCAGAGATTTGCGGACAGTTAATGAAAAACTGTTTTTT
CATTRDLRTVNEKLFF
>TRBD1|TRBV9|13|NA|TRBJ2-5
TGTGCCAGCAGCGTGACAGGGGGAGAGACCCAGTACTTC
CASSVTGGETQYF
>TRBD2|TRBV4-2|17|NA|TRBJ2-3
TGTGCCAGCAGCCAAGACCCCGCTAGCGGTAGCACAGATACGCAGTATTTT
CASSQDPASGSTDTQYF
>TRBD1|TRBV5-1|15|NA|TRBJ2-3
TGCGCCAGCAGCTCCGGGACAGCCTTCACAGATACGCAGTATTTT
CASSSGTAFTDTQYF
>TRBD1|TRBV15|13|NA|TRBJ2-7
TGTGCCACCAGCAGACAGGACAGGGTTGAGCAGTACTTC
CATSRQDRVEQYF
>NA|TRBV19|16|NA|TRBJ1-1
TGTGCCAGTAGGTGGACGGGCAGGGTGGGTAACCCTGAAGCTTTCTTT
CASRWTGRVGNPEAFF
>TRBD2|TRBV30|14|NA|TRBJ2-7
TGTGCCTGGAGTGGGCTAGCGGGAGCCTACGAGCAGTACTTC
CAWSGLAGAYEQYF
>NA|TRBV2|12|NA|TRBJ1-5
TGTGCCAGCAGCCTCCTCAATCAGCCCCAGCATTTT
CASSLLNQPQHF
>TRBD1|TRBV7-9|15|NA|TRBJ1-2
TGTGCCAGCAGCTTCAGTACAGGGGAAGGCTATGGCTACACCTTC
CASSFSTGEGYGYTF
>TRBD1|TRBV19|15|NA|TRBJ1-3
TGTGCCAGTAGTATAGATGGGACAGCGGCAAACACCATATATTTT
CASSIDGTAANTIYF
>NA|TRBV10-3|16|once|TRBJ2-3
TGTGCCATCAGTGAGTCCGGGGAAGGAGGTACAGATACGCAGTATTTT
CAISESGEGGTDTQYF
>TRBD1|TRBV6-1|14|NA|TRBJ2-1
TGTGCCAGTTTGCCGGGACAGGGGTACAATGAGCAGTTCTTC
CASLPGQGYNEQFF
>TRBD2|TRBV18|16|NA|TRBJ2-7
TGTGCCAGCTCATCTCCAACTAGCGGGAGCTCCTACGAGCAGTACTTC
CASSSPTSGSSYEQYF
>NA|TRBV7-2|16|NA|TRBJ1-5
TGTGCCAGCAGCGCCCAGGCCGGGATCCCTCATCAGCCCCAGCATTTT
CASSAQAGIPHQPQHF
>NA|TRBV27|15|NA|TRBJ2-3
TGTGCCAGCAGCGACGCCCGGACTAGCACAGATACGCAGTATTTT
CASSDARTSTDTQYF